This T cell receptor beta chain was sequenced during a study of T cell responses to AZD1222 COVID-19 vaccine. Comments on this clone: Its target is not known.

There are 16 residues in the CDR3. The V end was cut by 1 base, the J end by 2 bases, with 15 bases between. CDR1 SGHVS and CDR2 FQNEAQ come from the germline V gene. Generated by immunoSEQ multiplex PCR, the TCRdb table keeps only in-frame clones and is missing some. This table holds 95,000 to 150,000 clones, 80% to 90% found once. Study conclusions and caveats: Of spike-specific TCRs, nearly half reportedly target regions left unmutated in variants.

This specimen was peripheral blood, taken on day 0 of AZD1222 vaccination. The chain combines TRBV7-8 with TRBJ2-7; a weak D match, TRBD2 (7 bases). The receptor was isolated from an adult in good health. The chain's CDR3 is CASSLEGRGPTYEQYF. The DNA for the CDR3 is TGTGCCAGCAGCTTAGAGGGGCGGGGGCCGACCTACGAGCAGTACTTC.